This T cell receptor beta chain was observed in a study of vaccination effects on CD4 cells after COVID-19. This clone was seen a handful of times. Its antigen is unknown. In the ViraFEST assay, antigen-specific CD4+ clonotypes were identified by expansion after peptide-pool stimulation. At the end of 9 to 11 days of culture, CD4+ T cells were isolated. No vaccinee had earlier SARS-CoV-2 infection, and nucleocapsid antibodies were negative. Approximately 2 million PBMC per well received 7.5 to 10 IU/ml IL-2 and around 11 ug/ml peptides in culture. Produced via immunoSEQ multiplex PCR; TCRdb's table is partial and in-frame only. Among approximately 74,000 clones listed, 65% to 75% were seen once. With 3 bases removed from V and 7 bases from J, the gap between germline ends came to 19 bases. The CDR3 runs to 16 residues. The germline V gene has CDR1 KGHSH and CDR2 LQKENI. Whole-study findings and limits: After vaccination, at late timepoints, clones induced by infection and by vaccine contracted markedly. Limitations: small convalescent group and missing early post-infection timepoints. Cross-reactivity with common cold coronaviruses was shown by only 1 of 255 vaccine-induced clones in healthy vaccinees.

The chain recombines TRBV18 with TRBJ1-5; D gene unclear. The sample in question was CD4+ T cells from PBMCs cultured with HCoV-NL63 spike peptides, obtained before COVID-19 vaccination. The sequence was obtained from a human donor who received a COVID-19 vaccine. Here the CDR3 reads CASSPLGPQLEQPQHF. CDR3 bases: TGTGCCAGCTCACCGTTAGGGCCCCAACTCGAGCAGCCCCAGCATTTT.